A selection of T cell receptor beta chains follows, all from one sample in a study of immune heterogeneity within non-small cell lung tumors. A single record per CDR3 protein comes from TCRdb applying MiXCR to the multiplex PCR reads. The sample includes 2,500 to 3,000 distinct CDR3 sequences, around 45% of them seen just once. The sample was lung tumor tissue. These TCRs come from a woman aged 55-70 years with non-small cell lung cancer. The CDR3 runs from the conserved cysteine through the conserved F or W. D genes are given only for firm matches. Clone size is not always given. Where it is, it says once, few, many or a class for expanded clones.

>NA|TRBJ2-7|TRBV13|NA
CASSSRGGLYEQYF
TGTGCCAGCAGCTCCCGGGGAGGATTATACGAGCAGTACTTC
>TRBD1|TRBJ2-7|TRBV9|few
CASSVGQGVGYEQYF
TGTGCCAGCAGCGTCGGACAGGGCGTGGGCTACGAGCAGTACTTC
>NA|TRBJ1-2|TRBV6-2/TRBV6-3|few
CASSYSWTGPQQANYGYTF
TGTGCCAGCAGTTACTCTTGGACCGGGCCCCAACAAGCTAACTATGGCTACACCTTC
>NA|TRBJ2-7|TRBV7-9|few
CASSLGQGTYEQYF
TGTGCCAGCAGCTTGGGGCAGGGGACCTACGAGCAGTACTTC
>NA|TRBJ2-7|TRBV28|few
CASSFSFGVSSYEQYF
TGTGCCAGCAGTTTTTCCTTTGGGGTAAGCTCCTACGAGCAGTACTTC
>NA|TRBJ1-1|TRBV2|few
CASTVRENTEAFF
TGTGCCAGCACGGTCAGGGAGAACACTGAAGCTTTCTTT
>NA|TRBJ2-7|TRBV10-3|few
CAIRTGSGVSYEQYF
TGTGCCATCAGGACGGGTAGCGGAGTCTCCTACGAGCAGTACTTC
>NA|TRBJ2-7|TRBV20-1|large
CSARDVYEQYF
TGCAGTGCTAGAGATGTTTACGAGCAGTACTTC
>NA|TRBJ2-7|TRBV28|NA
CASSLGGSGHYEQYF
TGTGCCAGCAGTTTAGGGGGCAGCGGGCACTACGAGCAGTACTTC
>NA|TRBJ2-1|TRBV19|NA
CASSPGVYEQFF
TGTGCCAGCAGTCCGGGGGTGTATGAGCAGTTCTTC
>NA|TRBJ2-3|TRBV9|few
CASSVDTGSVDTQYF
TGTGCCAGCAGCGTAGACACAGGGTCAGTCGATACGCAGTATTTT
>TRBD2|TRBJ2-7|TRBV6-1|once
CASSGRSGASYEQYF
TGTGCCAGCAGTGGACGCAGCGGGGCCTCCTACGAGCAGTACTTC
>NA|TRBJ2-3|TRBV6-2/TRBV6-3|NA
CASSWGNPARGTDTQYF
TGTGCCAGCAGCTGGGGGAATCCGGCCCGTGGCACAGATACGCAGTATTTT
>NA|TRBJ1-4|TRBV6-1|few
CASSEWGSSNEKLFF
TGTGCCAGCAGTGAATGGGGGTCGTCTAATGAAAAACTGTTTTTT
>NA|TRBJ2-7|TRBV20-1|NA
CSARGLYEQYF
TGCAGTGCTAGGGGACTTTACGAGCAGTACTTC
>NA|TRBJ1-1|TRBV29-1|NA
CSVEGRMNTEAFF
TGCAGCGTTGAGGGCAGAATGAACACTGAAGCTTTCTTT
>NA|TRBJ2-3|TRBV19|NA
CASSIGTSTDTQYF
TGTGCCAGTAGTATAGGGACTAGCACAGATACGCAGTATTTT
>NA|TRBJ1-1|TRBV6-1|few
CASSKGPQMNTEAFF
TGTGCCAGCAGTAAGGGACCTCAAATGAACACTGAAGCTTTCTTT
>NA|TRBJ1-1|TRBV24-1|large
CATSDGTASGNTEAFF
TGTGCCACCAGTGATGGAACAGCCTCGGGGAACACTGAAGCTTTCTTT
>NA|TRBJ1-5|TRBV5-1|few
CASSLELNQPQHF
TGCGCCAGCAGCTTGGAGCTAAATCAGCCCCAGCATTTT
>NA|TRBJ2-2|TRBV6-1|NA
CASSDGLTRTGELFF
TGTGCCAGCAGTGACGGCCTAACTAGAACCGGGGAGCTGTTTTTT
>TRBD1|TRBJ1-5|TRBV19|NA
CASSDRGRNQPQHF
TGTGCCAGTAGTGACAGGGGCAGGAATCAGCCCCAGCATTTT
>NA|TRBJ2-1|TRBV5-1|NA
CASSLEQLARDNEQFF
TGCGCCAGCAGCTTGGAGCAATTAGCCCGCGACAATGAGCAGTTCTTC
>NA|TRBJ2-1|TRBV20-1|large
CSASRGLDFNEQFF
TGCAGTGCTAGTCGGGGCCTAGATTTCAATGAGCAGTTCTTC
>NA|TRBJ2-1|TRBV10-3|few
CAISDSVDEQFF
TGTGCCATCAGTGATAGTGTCGATGAGCAGTTCTTC
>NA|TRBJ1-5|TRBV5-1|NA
CASSSGGRSNQPQHF
TGCGCCAGCAGCTCGGGCGGGAGAAGCAATCAGCCCCAGCATTTT
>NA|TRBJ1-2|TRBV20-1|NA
CSARDAGVSGYTF
TGCAGTGCTAGAGATGCGGGGGTAAGCGGCTACACCTTC
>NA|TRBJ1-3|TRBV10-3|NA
CAIHGVGNTIYF
TGTGCCATCCACGGGGTAGGAAACACCATATATTTT
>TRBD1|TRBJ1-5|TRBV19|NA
CASRDRARSSNQPQHF
TGTGCAAGCAGGGACAGGGCCCGAAGTAGCAATCAGCCCCAGCATTTT
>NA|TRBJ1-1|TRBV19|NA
CASSVSAMNTEAFF
TGTGCCAGTAGTGTCTCAGCCATGAACACTGAAGCTTTCTTT
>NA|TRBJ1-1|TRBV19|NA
CASTPRENTEAFF
TGTGCCAGTACTCCGAGGGAGAACACTGAAGCTTTCTTT
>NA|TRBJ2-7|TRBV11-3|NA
CASSLRYEQYF
TGTGCCAGCAGCCTACGCTACGAGCAGTACTTC
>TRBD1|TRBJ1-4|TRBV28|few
CASSFWDRGSTNEKLFF
TGTGCCAGCAGTTTTTGGGACAGGGGGTCAACTAATGAAAAACTGTTTTTT
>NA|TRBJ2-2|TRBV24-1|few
CATSDVRRTGSTGELFF
TGTGCCACCAGTGATGTGCGGAGAACAGGATCCACCGGGGAGCTGTTTTTT
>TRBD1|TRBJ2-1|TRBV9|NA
CASNLRGRGSYNEQFF
TGTGCCAGCAACTTAAGGGGGCGCGGGTCCTACAATGAGCAGTTCTTC
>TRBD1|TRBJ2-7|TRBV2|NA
CASRGQGVGEQYF
TGTGCCAGCAGGGGACAGGGAGTTGGCGAGCAGTACTTC
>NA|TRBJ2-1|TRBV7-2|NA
CASSVTPREQFF
TGTGCCAGCAGCGTGACCCCTCGGGAGCAGTTCTTC
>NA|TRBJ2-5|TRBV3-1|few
CASSQDTGKETQYF
TGTGCCAGCAGCCAAGATACAGGGAAAGAGACCCAGTACTTC
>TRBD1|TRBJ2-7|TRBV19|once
CASSDRAEPYEQHF
TGTGCCAGTAGCGACAGGGCGGAACCCTACGAGCAGCACTTC
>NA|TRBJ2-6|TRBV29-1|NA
CSGIFIDSGANVLTF
TGCAGCGGGATCTTCATAGACTCTGGGGCCAACGTCCTGACTTTC
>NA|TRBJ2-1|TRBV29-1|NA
CSAQGKTRNEQFF
TGCAGCGCCCAGGGGAAAACACGGAATGAGCAGTTCTTC
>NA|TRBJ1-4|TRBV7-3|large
CASSRATNEKLFF
TGTGCCAGCAGTAGAGCAACTAATGAAAAACTGTTTTTT
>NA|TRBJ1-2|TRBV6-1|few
CASTYFSGTENGYTF
TGTGCCAGCACATACTTCTCCGGGACGGAGAATGGCTACACCTTC
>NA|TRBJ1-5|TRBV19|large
CASSIRSWRKDQPQHF
TGTGCCAGTAGTATACGGAGTTGGCGGAAGGATCAGCCCCAGCATTTT
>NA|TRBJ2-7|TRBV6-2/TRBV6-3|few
CASSSQGGGEQYF
TGTGCCAGCAGTTCTCAGGGAGGTGGGGAGCAGTACTTC
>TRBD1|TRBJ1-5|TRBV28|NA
CASWTGRSQPQHF
TGTGCCAGTTGGACAGGGCGTTCTCAGCCCCAGCATTTT
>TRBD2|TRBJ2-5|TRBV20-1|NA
CSALGLAGGVAETQYF
TGCAGTGCACTCGGACTAGCGGGAGGAGTTGCCGAGACCCAGTACTTC
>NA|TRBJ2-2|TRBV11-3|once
CASSLSRTGELFF
TGTGCCAGCAGCCTAAGCCGGACCGGGGAGCTGTTTTTT
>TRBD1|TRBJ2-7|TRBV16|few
CASSQDRGYEQYF
TGTGCCAGCAGCCAGGACAGGGGATACGAGCAGTACTTC
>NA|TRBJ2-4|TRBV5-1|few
CASSLGGSNAKNIQYF
TGCGCCAGCAGCTTGGGTGGAAGTAATGCCAAAAACATTCAGTACTTC
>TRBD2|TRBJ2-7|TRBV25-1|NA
CASSEYIPTSGKTYEQYF
TGTGCCAGCAGTGAATATATCCCTACTAGCGGGAAAACCTACGAGCAGTACTTC
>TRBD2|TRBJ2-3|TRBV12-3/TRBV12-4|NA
CASLSGSTDTQYF
TGTGCCAGCCTTAGCGGGAGCACAGATACGCAGTATTTT
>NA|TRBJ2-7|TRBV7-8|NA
CASTSPGVYEQYF
TGTGCCAGCACAAGTCCGGGAGTCTACGAGCAGTACTTC
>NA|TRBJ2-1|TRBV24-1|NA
CATRRNVNEQFF
TGTGCCACACGGAGAAACGTAAATGAGCAGTTCTTC